This TCR beta chain is from a study of T cells in localized non-small cell lung cancer (dated by TCRdb to 2020 to 2022). About the investigation overall: The study examined T cell repertoires in approximately 240 patients with early-stage NSCLC and compared tumors with uninvolved tumor-adjacent lungs. The cohort consisted of 200 to 300 treatment-naive NSCLC patients whose localized lung tumors had been resected. NSCLC patients had a mean age of roughly 66 years, and approximately 140 were male and about 98 female. Points the paper makes about the study in general: Because the study design was exploratory, TCR variables were selected using unadjusted p-values without false-discovery rate correction. Because multi-region tumor sequencing was not done, intratumor heterogeneity could not be ruled out. Uninvolved tumor-adjacent lung showed the highest T cell clonality, higher than tumor, which suggests more focused antigenic responses in the uninvolved tumor-adjacent lung. Longer overall survival was associated with higher T cell density in blood, whereas shorter survival was associated with higher clonality in adjacent lung. A median of roughly 58 of the top 100 tumor clones were detected in paired uninvolved adjacent lung, and 25 to 35 of these tumor clones were also found among the top 100 clones of the paired uninvolved adjacent lung.

Worth noting for this clone: It has no known antigen specificity. Nothing much larger sits one base from this clone, and base qualities are not available.

The immunoSEQ Assay was used to sequence TCR beta CDR3 regions from DNA. The authors' analysis ran thus. To compute T cell density, TCR beta template counts were normalized to usable DNA, which was estimated by amplifying housekeeping genes. Using the preseqR package, richness was estimated by extrapolating to 120,000 templates for tissue samples and 400,000 templates for PBMC samples. Clonality was defined as one minus Pielou's evenness. To identify tissue-enriched TCRs, differential abundance testing was run on productive amino-acid clonotypes with a minimum total count of 5 and an alpha of 0.1. The Jaccard Index and the Morisita Overlap Index were used to measure repertoire overlap between compartments. GLIPH grouped TCR beta CDR3s together with public tetramer-defined viral CDR3s, and a viral motif had to include at least three viral sequences and show V-gene enrichment. TCRdb re-hosts the immuneACCESS table, in-frame sequences only. Its copies lack some clones; in the studies checked, an unresolved V gene accounts for under half of them, and the cause for the rest is not known. The DNA was the basis for D and trimming; V, J and clone size are from that table. The sample profile shows tens of thousands of clones; more than 90% of them were found once. The ten top clones hold approximately 7% of the sample.

Including cysteine and phenylalanine, the CDR3 has 17 amino acids. The kept DNA is CDR3 alone, 51 bases in frame from the first base. V is trimmed back by 3 bases and J by 2 bases, and the junction contains 9 bases that no gene match accounts for. CDR1 is given as SGHDT and CDR2 as YYEEEE, both from the germline V gene. At diagnosis, peripheral blood, uninvolved tumor-adjacent lung and tumor were collected and were preserved as a mix of fresh-frozen and FFPE material. Blood samples were analyzed as peripheral blood mononuclear cells for TCR repertoire profiling. This specimen was peripheral blood, taken before any cancer treatment. This chain joins TRBV5-6 to TRBJ2-1, and 9 bases in between align with TRBD1. The TCR was taken from a female donor of 60 years or more with stage I lung adenocarcinoma. The CDR3 region has the sequence CASSSPVWDRAYNEQFF. The bases are TGTGCCAGCAGCTCCCCTGTGTGGGACAGGGCCTACAATGAGCAGTTCTTC. Reference TRBV5-6 and TRBJ2-1 proteins supply the regions before and after the CDR3; the full variable domain is: DAGVTQSPTHLIKTRGQQVTLRCSPKSGHDTVSWYQQALGQGPQFIFQYYEEEERQRGNFPDRFSGHQFPNYSSELNVNALLLGDSALYLCASSSPVWDRAYNEQFFGPGTRLTVL.